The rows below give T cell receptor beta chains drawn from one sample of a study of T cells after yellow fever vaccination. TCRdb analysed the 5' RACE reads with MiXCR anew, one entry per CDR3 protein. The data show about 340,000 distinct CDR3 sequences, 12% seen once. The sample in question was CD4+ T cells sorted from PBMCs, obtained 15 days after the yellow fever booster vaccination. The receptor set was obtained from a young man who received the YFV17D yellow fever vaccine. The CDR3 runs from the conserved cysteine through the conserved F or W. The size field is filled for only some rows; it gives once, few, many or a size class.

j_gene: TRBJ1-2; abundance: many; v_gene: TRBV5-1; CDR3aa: CASSLGTPEGGYTF
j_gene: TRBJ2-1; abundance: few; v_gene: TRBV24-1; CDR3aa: CATSDRSHEQFF
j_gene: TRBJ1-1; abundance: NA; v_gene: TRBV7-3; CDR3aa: CASSYGTGNTEAFF
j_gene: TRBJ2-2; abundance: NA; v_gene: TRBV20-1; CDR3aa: CSASGTLNTGELFF
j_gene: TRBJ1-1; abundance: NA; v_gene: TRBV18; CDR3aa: CASSPSLDSEAFF
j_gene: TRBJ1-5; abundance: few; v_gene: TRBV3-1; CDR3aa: CASSQRGTGGNQPQHF
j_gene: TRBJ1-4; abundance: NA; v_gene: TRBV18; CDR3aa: CASSGFGTVNEKLFF
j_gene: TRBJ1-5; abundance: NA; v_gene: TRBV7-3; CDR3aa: CASSTEEGTTGPQPQHF
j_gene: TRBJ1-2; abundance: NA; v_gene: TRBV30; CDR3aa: CAWETGFYGYTF
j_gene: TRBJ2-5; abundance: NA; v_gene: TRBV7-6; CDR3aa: CASSPLTQETQYF
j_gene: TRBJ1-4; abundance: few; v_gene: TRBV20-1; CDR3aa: CSAPESLRGGKLFF
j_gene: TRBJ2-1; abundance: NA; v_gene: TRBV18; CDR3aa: CASSPDRVPDPSYNEQFF
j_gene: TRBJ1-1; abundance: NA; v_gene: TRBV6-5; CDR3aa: CASRLIAVNTEAFF
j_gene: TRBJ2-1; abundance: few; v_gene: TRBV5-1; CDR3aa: CASSLTGGEANEQFF
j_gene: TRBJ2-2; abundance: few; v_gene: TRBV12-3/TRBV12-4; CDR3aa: CASSLQAGGAGELFF
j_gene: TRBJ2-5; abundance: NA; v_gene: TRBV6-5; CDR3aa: CASRFLASWETQYF
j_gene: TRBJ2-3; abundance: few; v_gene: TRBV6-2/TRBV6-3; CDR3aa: CASSNTGRRTDTQYF
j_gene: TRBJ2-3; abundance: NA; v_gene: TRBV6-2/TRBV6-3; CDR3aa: CASSQRDRGTVDTQYF
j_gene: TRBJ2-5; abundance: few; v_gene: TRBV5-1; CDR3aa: CASSSGAQETQYF
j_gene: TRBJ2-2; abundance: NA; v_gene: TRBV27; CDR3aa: CASSFATGFPGELFF
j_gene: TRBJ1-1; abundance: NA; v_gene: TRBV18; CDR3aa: CASLTLGTEAFF
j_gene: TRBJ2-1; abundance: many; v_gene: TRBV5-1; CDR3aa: CASSFLAGDNEQFF
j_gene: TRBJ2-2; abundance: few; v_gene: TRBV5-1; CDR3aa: CASSPVVGNTGELFF
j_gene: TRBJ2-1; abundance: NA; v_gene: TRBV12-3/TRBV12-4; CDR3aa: CASSFAGSTYNEQFF
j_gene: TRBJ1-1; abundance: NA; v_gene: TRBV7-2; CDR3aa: CASSFGVVAFF
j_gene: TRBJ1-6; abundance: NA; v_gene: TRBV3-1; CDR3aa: CASSQSTGSPLHF
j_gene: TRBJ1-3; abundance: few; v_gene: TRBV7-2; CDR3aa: CASTSWTVGNTIYF
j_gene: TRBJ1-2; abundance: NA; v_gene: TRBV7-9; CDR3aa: CASSWRTGGDGYTF
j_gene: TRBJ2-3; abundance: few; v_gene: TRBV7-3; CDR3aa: CASSGRAGADTQYF
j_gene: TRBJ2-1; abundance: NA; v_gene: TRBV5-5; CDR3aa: CASSSVARLSAYNEQFF
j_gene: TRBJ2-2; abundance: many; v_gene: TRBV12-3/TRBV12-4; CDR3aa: CASTPNTGELFF
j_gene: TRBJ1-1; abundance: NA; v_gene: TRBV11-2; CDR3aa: CASSFQVNTEAFF
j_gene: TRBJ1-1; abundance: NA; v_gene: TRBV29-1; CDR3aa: CSVDRQFLGAFF
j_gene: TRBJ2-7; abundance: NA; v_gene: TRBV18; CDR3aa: CASSFQGASYEQYF
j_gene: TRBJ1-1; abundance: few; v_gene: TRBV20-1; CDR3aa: CSVPSGTVPEAFF
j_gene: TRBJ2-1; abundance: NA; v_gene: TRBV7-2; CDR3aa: CASSLAGGVYNEQFF
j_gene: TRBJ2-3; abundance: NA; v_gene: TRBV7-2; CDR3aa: CASSLAVAGGSDTQYF
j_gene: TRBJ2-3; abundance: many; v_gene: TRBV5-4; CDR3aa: CASSSPDRVLTDTQYF
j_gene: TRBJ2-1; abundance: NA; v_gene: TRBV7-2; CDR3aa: CASSSQVGTGGHNEQFF
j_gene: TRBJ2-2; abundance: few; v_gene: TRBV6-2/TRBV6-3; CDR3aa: CASSYSIVGTGELFF
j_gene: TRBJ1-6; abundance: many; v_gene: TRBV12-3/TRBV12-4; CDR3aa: CASSRVDDSPLHF
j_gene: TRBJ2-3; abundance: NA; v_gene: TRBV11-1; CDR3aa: CASSEGRAGGADTQYF
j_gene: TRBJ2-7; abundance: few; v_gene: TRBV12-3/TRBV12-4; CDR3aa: CASSTGPGLAGFYEQYF
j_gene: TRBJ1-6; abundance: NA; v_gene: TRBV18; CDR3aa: CASSPGTSSSSPLHF
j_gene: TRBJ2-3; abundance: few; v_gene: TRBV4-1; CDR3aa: CASSQDPDRGLRTDTQYF
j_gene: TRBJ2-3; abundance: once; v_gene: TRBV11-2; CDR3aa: CASSEVGDRGWSDTQYF
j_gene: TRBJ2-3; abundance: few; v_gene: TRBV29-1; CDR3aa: CSVALGTGYTDTQYF
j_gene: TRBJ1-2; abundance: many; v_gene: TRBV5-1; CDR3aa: CASSFDGYGYTF
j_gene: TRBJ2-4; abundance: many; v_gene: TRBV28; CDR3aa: CASSPHRVQNIQYF
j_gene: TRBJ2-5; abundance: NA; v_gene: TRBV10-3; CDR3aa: CATGLAGEETQYF
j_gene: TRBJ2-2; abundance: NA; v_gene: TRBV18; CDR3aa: CASSLWTGETGELFF
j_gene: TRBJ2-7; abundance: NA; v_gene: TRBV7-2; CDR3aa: CASSRQIGGLAGSSSYEQYF
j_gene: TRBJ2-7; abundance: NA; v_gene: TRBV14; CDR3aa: CASSQQTGVGEQYF
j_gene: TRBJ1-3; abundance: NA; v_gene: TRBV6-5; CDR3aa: CASSFSGDSSGNTIYF
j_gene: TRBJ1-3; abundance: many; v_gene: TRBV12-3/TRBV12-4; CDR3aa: CASSSASGNTIYF
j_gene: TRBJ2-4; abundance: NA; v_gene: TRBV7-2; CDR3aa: CASSPLGGGPDRAKNIQYF
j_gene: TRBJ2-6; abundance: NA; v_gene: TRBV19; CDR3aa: CASSREAGSGANVLTF
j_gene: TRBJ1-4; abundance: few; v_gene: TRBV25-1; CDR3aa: CASSDRTNEKLFF
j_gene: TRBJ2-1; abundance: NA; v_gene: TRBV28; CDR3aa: CASSHSTGYNEQFF